The T cell receptor beta chain described here comes from a study of HIV-infected patients and healthy controls. This clonotype was detected ten times or more. The V segment lost 4 bases and the J segment 7 bases; nucleotides outside the gene matches: 11. From germline, CDR1 is SGHAT and CDR2 FQNNGV. CDR3 length equals 16 residues. TCRdb recomputed calls from the 5' RACE reads with MiXCR, one row per CDR3 protein. Here the sample spans more than 60,000 distinct CDR3 sequences, roughly 21% being singletons. The material sequenced was CD4+ T cells from blood. The receptor was derived from a human donor in good health. The V gene is TRBV11-2, the J gene TRBJ2-1, with 9 nucleotides matching TRBD1. The CDR3 region has the DNA TGTGCCAGCAGCTCCGAGGCCCGGGACAGGGCTAATGAGCAGTTCTTC. Protein sequence: CASSSEARDRANEQFF. Supplemented by reference TRBV11-2 and TRBJ2-1, the full variable domain reads EAGVAQSPRYKIIEKRQSVAFWCNPISGHATLYWYQQILGQGPKLLIQFQNNGVVDDSQLPKDRFSAERLKGVDSTLKIQPAKLEDSAVYLCASSSEARDRANEQFFGPGTRLTVL.